The next 10 T cell receptor beta chains were all read from a single sample in a study of T cells in Graves' hyperthyroidism and ophthalmopathy. From RNA transcripts, TCR beta CDR3 regions were amplified. Using the HTBI primer set, a first-round RT-PCR was run on the TCR CDR3. TCRdb reprocessed the multiplex PCR reads with MiXCR, giving one entry per CDR3 protein. Of hundreds of thousands of distinct CDR3 sequences detected, under 45% appear once; the ten largest clones hold around 31%. Sample: blood. These TCRs come from a woman in her forties with Graves' hyperthyroidism.

This chain joins TRBV5-4 and TRBJ2-2, with 8 bases identical to TRBD2. CDR1 SGHNT and CDR2 YYREEE come from the germline V gene (reference sequence). J gave up 0 bases and V 1 base, and 5 bases lay outside the gene matches. CDR3 size: 17 residues. The CDR3 region has the DNA TGTGCCAGCAGCTTGAGGGGACTAGTAACGAACACCGGGGAGCTGTTTTTT. This gives the protein CASSLRGLVTNTGELFF.

This clonotype was picked up many times. The rearrangement links TRBV19 to TRBJ2-7, with 13 bases matching TRBD2. The CDR3 sequence is 15 residues long. J was trimmed by 6 bases and V by 5 bases; bases with no gene match: 7. CDR1 and CDR2 from the germline V gene are LNHDA and SQIVND (reference sequence). CDR3 DNA: TGTGCCAGTAGTCCGCGGACTAGCGGGAGTCGCGAGCAGTACTTC. Protein sequence: CASSPRTSGSREQYF.

V gene TRBV3-1 combines with J gene TRBJ1-5; no reliable D call. The V gene's germline CDR1 is LGHDT and CDR2 YNNKEL (reference sequence). Trimming took off 2 bases at V and 5 bases at J, with 7 bases between the two ends. The CDR3 runs to 13 residues. The CDR3 DNA reads as TGTGCCAGCAGCCAAACCATGTATCAGCCCCAGCATTTT. This codes for CASSQTMYQPQHF.

The sample holds a few counts of this clonotype. This chain connects TRBV4-1 to TRBJ1-2, with 7 bases that match TRBD1. This CDR3 is 14 amino acids long. From germline, CDR1 is MGHRA and CDR2 YSYEKL. J was trimmed by 4 bases and V by 5 bases; bases with no gene match: 7. CDR3 bases: TGCGCCAGCAGCGGCGGGACAGTCCGCTATGGCTACACCTTC. This codes for CASSGGTVRYGYTF.

The gene calls are TRBV5-8 and TRBJ1-1; D perhaps matches TRBD1 (6 bases). CDR1 SGHTS and CDR2 YDEGEE come from the germline V gene. The CDR3 sequence is 11 residues long. Between the trimmed V and J ends, which lost 9 bases and 11 bases, there was a span of 17 bases. The CDR3 DNA reads as TGTGCCACCACGACAGGTCCGCTGGCTTTCTTT. Amino acids: CATTTGPLAFF.

Note on this clonotype: This sequence may be a read error, since a much larger clone differs from it by one base. The V call is TRBV9, the J call TRBJ2-5; no reliable D call. In germline, CDR1 is SGDLS, CDR2 YYNGEE. CDR3 length: 15 residues. In nucleotides, the CDR3 is TGTGCCAGCAGCGTAGCTACCCGGATCCAAGGGACCCAGTACTTC. Translating gives CASSVATRIQGTQYF.

Ten or more counts support this clonotype. The V gene is TRBV2, the J gene TRBJ2-7, with 8 positions matching TRBD1. TRBJ2-1 matches the DNA end more closely, so the J call is doubtful. Germline V gene data show CDR1 as SNHLY and CDR2 as FYNNEI. The CDR3 is 11 amino acids. The CDR3 protein is CASSTGTGQFF. The DNA for the CDR3 is TGTGCCAGCAGTACCGGGACAGGGCAGTTCTTC.

This clonotype came up once. DNA for the CDR3: TGTGCCACCAGCAGTTCAAGGAGGAGTAACACCATATATTTT. It yields the protein CATSSSRRSNTIYF. This chain links TRBV15 with TRBJ1-3, with unresolved D. With 3 bases removed from V and 7 bases from J, the gap between germline ends came to 13 bases. Per the germline V gene, CDR1 is LNHNV and CDR2 is YYDKDF (reference sequence). This CDR3 is built from 14 residues. Drawing the rest from reference TRBV15 and TRBJ1-3, the complete variable domain is DAMVIQNPRYQVTQFGKPVTLSCSQTLNHNVMYWYQQKSSQAPKLLFHYYDKDFNNEADTPDNFQSRRPNTSFCFLDIRSPGLGDTAMYLCATSSSRRSNTIYFGEGSWLTVV.

This clonotype appeared many times. The chain links TRBV2 to TRBJ1-5, with 8 positions matching TRBD1. Germline V gives CDR1 SNHLY, CDR2 FYNNEI. The CDR3 consists of 15 residues. Trimming at V came to 4 bases and at J to 2 bases, leaving 4 bases not matched to a gene. The CDR3 reads CASSATTGGNQPQHF. The CDR3 coding sequence is TGTGCCAGCAGTGCTACGACAGGGGGCAATCAGCCCCAGCATTTT.

This clonotype occurred many times. The chain couples TRBV15 to TRBJ1-2, with D tentatively TRBD1 (5 bases). The length of the CDR3 is 18 residues. Germline V lookup: CDR1 LNHNV, CDR2 YYDKDF (reference sequence). Trimming removed 1 base at V and 7 bases at J, with 25 bases between. CDR3 sequence: CATSRVLATLNGGIGYTF. The CDR3 DNA reads TGTGCCACCAGCAGAGTACTAGCGACCCTCAATGGGGGTATTGGCTACACCTTC.